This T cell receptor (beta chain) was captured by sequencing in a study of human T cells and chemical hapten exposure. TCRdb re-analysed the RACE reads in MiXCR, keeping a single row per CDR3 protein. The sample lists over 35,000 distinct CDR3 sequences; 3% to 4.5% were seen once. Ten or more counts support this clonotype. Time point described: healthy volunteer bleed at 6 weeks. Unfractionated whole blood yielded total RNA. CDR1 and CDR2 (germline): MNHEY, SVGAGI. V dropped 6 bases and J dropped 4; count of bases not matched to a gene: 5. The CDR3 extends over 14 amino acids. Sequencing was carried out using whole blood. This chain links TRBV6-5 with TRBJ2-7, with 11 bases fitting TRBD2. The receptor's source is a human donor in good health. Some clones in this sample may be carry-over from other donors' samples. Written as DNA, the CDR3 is TGTGCCAGCAGGTTAGCGGGAGGGAGGTACGAGCAGTACTTC. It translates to CASRLAGGRYEQYF.